The entry below describes one TCR beta chain. The data stem from a study of blood T cell repertoires in COVID-19. Across the whole study: Samples representing acute and convalescent COVID-19 were sourced from the United States, Italy and Spain. Nucleic acid was either cDNA or gDNA, and it came from T cells, B-cell-depleted T cells, or PBMCs.

In the authors' methods: Counts of nucleated cells, estimated from reference gene primer amplification, were obtained. Clones were sequenced by immunoSEQ multiplex PCR, and TCRdb holds only the in-frame ones, with some missing. V and J calls and clone size follow that table, whereas D and trimming were derived from the DNA. Among about 34,000 clones, about 92% were seen once, and the ten largest hold about 21%. Trimming pared 1 base from V and 1 base from J, leaving 10 bases between. The germline CDR1 and CDR2 sequences are LNHDA and SQIVND (reference sequence). The CDR3 spans 16 residues. Sequenced: peripheral blood. The chain couples TRBV19 to TRBJ2-2, with TRBD1 as a possible D gene (6 bases). The TCR sequence derives from an elderly man with acute or convalescent COVID-19. In nucleotides, the CDR3 is TGTGCCAGTAGTATAGGCCCGGACAGGAACACCGGGGAGCTGTTTTTT. This encodes CASSIGPDRNTGELFF.